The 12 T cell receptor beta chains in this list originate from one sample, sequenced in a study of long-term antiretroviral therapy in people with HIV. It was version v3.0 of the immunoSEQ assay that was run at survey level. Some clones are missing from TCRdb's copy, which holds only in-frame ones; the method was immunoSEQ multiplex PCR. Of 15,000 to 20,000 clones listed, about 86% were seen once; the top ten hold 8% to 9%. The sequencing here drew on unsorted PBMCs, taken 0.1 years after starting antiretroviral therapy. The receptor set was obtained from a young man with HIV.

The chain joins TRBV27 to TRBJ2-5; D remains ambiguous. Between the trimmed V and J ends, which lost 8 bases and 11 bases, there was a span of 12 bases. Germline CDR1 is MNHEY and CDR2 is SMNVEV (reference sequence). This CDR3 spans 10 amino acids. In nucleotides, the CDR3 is TGTGCCAGCGGGATCAGTCGGCAGTACTTC. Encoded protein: CASGISRQYF.

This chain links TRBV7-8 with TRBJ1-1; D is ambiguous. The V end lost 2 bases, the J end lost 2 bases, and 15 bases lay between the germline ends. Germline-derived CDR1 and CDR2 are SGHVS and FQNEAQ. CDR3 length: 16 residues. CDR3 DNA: TGTGCCAGCAGCTTATTGGCGTCGGATGTTAACACTGAAGCTTTCTTT. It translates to CASSLLASDVNTEAFF.

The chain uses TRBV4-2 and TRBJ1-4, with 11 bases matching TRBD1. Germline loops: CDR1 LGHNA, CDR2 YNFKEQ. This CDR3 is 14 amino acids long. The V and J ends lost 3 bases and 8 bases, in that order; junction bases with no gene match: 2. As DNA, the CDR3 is TGTGCCAGCAGCCACCGGACAGGGGGCGAAAAACTGTTTTTT. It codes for CASSHRTGGEKLFF.

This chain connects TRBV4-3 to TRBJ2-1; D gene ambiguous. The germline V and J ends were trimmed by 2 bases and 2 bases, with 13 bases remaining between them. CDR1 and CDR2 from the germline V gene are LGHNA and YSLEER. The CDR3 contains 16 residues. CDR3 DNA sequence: TGCGCCAGCAGCCAAACCCGACGGTTACCCTACAATGAGCAGTTCTTC. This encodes CASSQTRRLPYNEQFF.

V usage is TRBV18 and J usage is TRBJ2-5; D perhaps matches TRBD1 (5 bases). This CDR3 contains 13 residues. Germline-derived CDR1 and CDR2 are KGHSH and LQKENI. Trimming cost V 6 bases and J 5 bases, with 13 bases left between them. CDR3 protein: CASSDQGRETQYF. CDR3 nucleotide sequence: TGTGCCAGCTCCGATCAGGGTAGGGAGACCCAGTACTTC.

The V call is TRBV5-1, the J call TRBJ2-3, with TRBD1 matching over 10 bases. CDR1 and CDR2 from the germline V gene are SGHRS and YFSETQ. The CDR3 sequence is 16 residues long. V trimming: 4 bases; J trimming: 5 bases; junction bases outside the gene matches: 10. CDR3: CASSPQWTGGQDTQYF. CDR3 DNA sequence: TGCGCCAGCAGCCCTCAATGGACAGGGGGACAAGATACGCAGTATTTT.

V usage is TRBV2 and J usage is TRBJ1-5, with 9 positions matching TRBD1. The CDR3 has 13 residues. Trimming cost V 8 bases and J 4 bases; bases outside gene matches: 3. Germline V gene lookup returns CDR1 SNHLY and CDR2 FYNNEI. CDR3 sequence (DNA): TGTGCCAGCGGGGGACAGGGAAATCAGCCCCAGCATTTT. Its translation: CASGGQGNQPQHF.

The CDR3 nucleotides are TGTGCCTGGGGTAGAAGCGAGCAGTACTTC. It yields the protein CAWGRSEQYF. The chain employs TRBV30 and TRBJ2-7; D is unresolved. This CDR3 contains 10 residues. The V gene's germline CDR1 is GTSNPN and CDR2 SVGIG (reference sequence). Between the trimmed V and J ends, which lost 5 bases and 6 bases, there was a span of 8 bases.

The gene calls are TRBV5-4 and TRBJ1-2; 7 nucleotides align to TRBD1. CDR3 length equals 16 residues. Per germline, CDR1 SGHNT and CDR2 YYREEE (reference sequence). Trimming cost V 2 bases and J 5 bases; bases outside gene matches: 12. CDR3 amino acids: CASSFLFEGAGYGYTF. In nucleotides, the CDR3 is TGTGCCAGCAGCTTTTTGTTTGAGGGGGCTGGATATGGCTACACCTTC.

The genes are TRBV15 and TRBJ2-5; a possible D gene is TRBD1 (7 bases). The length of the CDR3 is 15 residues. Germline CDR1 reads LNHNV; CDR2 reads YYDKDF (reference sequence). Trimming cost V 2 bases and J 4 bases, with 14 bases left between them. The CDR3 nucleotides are TGTGCCACCAGCAGATCCCTCCAGGGGGGAGAGACCCAGTACTTC. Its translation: CATSRSLQGGETQYF.

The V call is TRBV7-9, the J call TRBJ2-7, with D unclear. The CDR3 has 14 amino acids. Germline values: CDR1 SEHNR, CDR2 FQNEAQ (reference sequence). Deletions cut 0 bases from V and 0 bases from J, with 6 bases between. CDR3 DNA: TGTGCCAGCAGCTTAGCCGCGAGCTCCTACGAGCAGTACTTC. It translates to CASSLAASSYEQYF.

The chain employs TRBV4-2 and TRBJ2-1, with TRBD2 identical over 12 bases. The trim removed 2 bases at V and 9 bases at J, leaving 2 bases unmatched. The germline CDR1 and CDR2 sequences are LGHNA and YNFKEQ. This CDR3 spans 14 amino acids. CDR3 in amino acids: CASSQLAGGREQFF. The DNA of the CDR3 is TGTGCCAGCAGCCAACTAGCGGGGGGGCGTGAGCAGTTCTTC.